The clone carrying this T cell receptor (beta chain) was seen a single time. Its matching antigen is unknown. This entry comes from a study of cytotoxic CD8 clonotypes in ibrutinib-treated CLL. Looking at the study overall: The patients comprised some 10 relapsed/refractory and some 15 treatment-naive cases, roughly 18 IGHV unmutated. Partial response was seen in around 25 patients and complete response in 2; after median roughly 66 months, about 15 stayed remitted, around 12 progressed. Each sample contained, on average, approximately 270,000 productive templates and 94,000 or so productive rearrangements.

Notes on the study in general: Treatment saw public clonotypes, which were uncommon, either contract or stay stable.

The repertoire was sequenced with immunoSEQ multiplex PCR; TCRdb's copy has only in-frame clones and lacks some. The sample has 130,000 or so clones; roughly 84% are singletons. The CDR3 length is 12 residues. V gave up 0 bases and J gave up 8 bases, with 10 bases separating them. Germline assignment: CDR1 GTSNPN and CDR2 SVGIG (reference sequence). This clonotype originated in a human donor with chronic lymphocytic leukemia. The V gene is TRBV30, the J gene TRBJ1-2; weak D call: TRBD1 (5 bases). The specimen comprised PBMCs, sampled after 24 months of ibrutinib treatment. The DNA of the CDR3 is TGTGCCTGGAGTGTAATAGGGGAAGGCTACACCTTC. As protein: CAWSVIGEGYTF.